The 15 T cell receptor beta chains reported below all come from one sample, sequenced in a study of blood T cell repertoires in COVID-19. The repertoire was sequenced with immunoSEQ multiplex PCR; TCRdb's copy has only in-frame clones and lacks some. The data hold under 400,000 clones, with about 91% observed a single time. Input material: peripheral blood. The origin of the receptors is a woman aged 25-40 years with COVID-19, enrolled during active disease.

The chain joins TRBV4-1 to TRBJ1-2, with a tentative D call TRBD1 (5 bases). The germline gives CDR1 MGHRA, CDR2 YSYEKL. This CDR3 region has 14 residues. The germline V and J ends were trimmed by 4 bases and 8 bases, with 17 bases remaining between them. CDR3 nucleotide sequence: TGCGCCAGCAGCCCCCCTGGGGCCCCCTCCGGCTACACCTTC. Encoded protein: CASSPPGAPSGYTF.

The count of this clone is one. The chain carries TRBV7-8 and TRBJ1-5; 7 positions agree with TRBD1. This CDR3 is built from 16 residues. V was clipped by 4 bases and J by 4 bases; unmatched bases: 10. Germline lookup yields CDR1 SGHVS and CDR2 FQNEAQ. The DNA of the CDR3 is TGTGCCAGCAGCTCCATCCCGGGACAGAAGAATCAGCCCCAGCATTTT. Its protein product is CASSSIPGQKNQPQHF.

The rearrangement uses TRBV11-2 and TRBJ2-1; TRBD2 matches at 10 bases. The length of the CDR3 is 16 residues. V was clipped by 0 bases and J by 3 bases; unmatched bases: 2. The V gene's germline CDR1 is SGHAT and CDR2 FQNNGV. CDR3 DNA sequence: TGTGCCAGCAGCTTAGATCTAGCGGGGGTCTACAATGAGCAGTTCTTC. Its protein product is CASSLDLAGVYNEQFF.

The gene calls are TRBV29-1 and TRBJ2-7; 8 bases map to TRBD2. CDR1 is SQVTM and CDR2 is ANQGSEA in the germline V gene. This CDR3 comprises 14 residues. V lost 6 bases, J lost 0 bases, and 7 bases stayed unmatched. This CDR3 is CSVETSEISYEQYF. The CDR3 DNA reads as TGCAGCGTGGAGACTAGCGAAATCTCCTACGAGCAGTACTTC.

The chain couples TRBV28 to TRBJ1-2; 7 positions match TRBD1. J was trimmed by 8 bases and V by 4 bases; bases with no gene match: 4. This CDR3 has 12 residues. Germline-derived CDR1 and CDR2 are MDHEN and SYDVKM. The CDR3 coding sequence is TGTGCCAGCAGTTCAGGGACAGTCGGCTACACCTTC. Its protein is CASSSGTVGYTF.

V and J are TRBV11-2 and TRBJ1-6; D is uncertain. The CDR3 loop spans 17 amino acids. V lost 1 base, J lost 7 bases, and 17 bases lay in between. The germline V gene encodes CDR1 SGHAT and CDR2 FQNNGV. Here the CDR3 DNA reads TGTGCCAGCAGCTTAGTCCCAGGCCGCGTTTCGAATTCACCCCTCCACTTT. Translating gives CASSLVPGRVSNSPLHF.

The genes are TRBV2 and TRBJ1-5, with 7 bases lining up with TRBD1. Trimming at V came to 4 bases and at J to 1 base, leaving 4 bases not matched to a gene. CDR3 size: 15 residues. Germline CDR1 reads SNHLY; CDR2 reads FYNNEI. The CDR3 DNA reads TGTGCCAGCAGTGCCAGGGGGTTGAGCAATCAGCCCCAGCATTTT. Translating it yields CASSARGLSNQPQHF.

The chain employs TRBV19 and TRBJ1-4, with TRBD1 matching over 7 bases. CDR1 is LNHDA, CDR2 SQIVND, per germline (reference sequence). The length of the CDR3 is 15 residues. V was clipped by 5 bases and J by 7 bases; unmatched bases: 10. CDR3 nucleotides: TGTGCCAGTAGTCCCCCCGGGGCAGGGGGTGAAAAACTGTTTTTT. Protein sequence: CASSPPGAGGEKLFF. Together with reference TRBV19 and TRBJ1-4, the CDR3 gives the full variable domain: DGGITQSPKYLFRKEGQNVTLSCEQNLNHDAMYWYRQDPGQGLRLIYYSQIVNDFQKGDIAEGYSVSREKKESFPLTVTSAQKNPTAFYLCASSPPGAGGEKLFFGSGTQLSVL.

The CDR3 reads CASSQITGVLNTGELFF. CDR3 in DNA: TGCGCCAGCAGCCAAATTACAGGGGTCCTAAACACCGGGGAGCTGTTTTTT. The chain joins TRBV5-1 to TRBJ2-2; 7 bases map to TRBD1. Unmatched junction bases numbered 11, after V lost 4 bases and J lost 2 bases. This CDR3 has 17 residues. CDR1 and CDR2 from the germline V gene are SGHRS and YFSETQ.

The sample holds a few counts of this clone. This chain links TRBV7-9 with TRBJ2-1, with 7 bases identical to TRBD2. CDR1 SEHNR and CDR2 FQNEAQ come from the germline V gene (reference sequence). CDR3 length: 11 amino acids. The ends lost 2 bases at V and 15 bases at J; junction bases unmatched: 4. The CDR3 region has the DNA TGTGCCAGCAGCTTACCACTAGCGTCGTTCTTC. Protein: CASSLPLASFF.

This sequence joins TRBV19 and TRBJ1-1; TRBD1 aligns across 7 bases. Per germline, CDR1 LNHDA and CDR2 SQIVND (reference sequence). After removal of 2 bases from V and 4 bases from J, the junction contained 7 bases not matched to a gene. CDR3 length: 15 amino acids. In DNA form, the CDR3 reads TGTGCCAGTAGTATACTGACAGGGTGGAGCACTGAAGCTTTCTTT. This encodes CASSILTGWSTEAFF.

The chain carries TRBV28 and TRBJ2-7; maybe TRBD2 (6 bases). Trimming removed 4 bases from V and 1 base from J, with 8 bases in between. The CDR3 extends over 13 amino acids. Germline CDR1 reads MDHEN; CDR2 reads SYDVKM. CDR3 loop: CASSYGGSYEQYV. CDR3 nucleotide sequence: TGTGCCAGCAGTTACGGAGGGTCCTACGAGCAGTACGTC.

This chain connects TRBV6-6 to TRBJ2-7, with D perhaps matching TRBD1 (6 bases). Germline V CDR1 and CDR2: MNHNY, SVGAGI (reference sequence). V lost 9 bases to trimming and J lost 7 bases, with 16 bases between them. The CDR3 runs 12 residues. The chain's CDR3 is CASSLTGNEQYF. The DNA of the CDR3 is TGTGCCAGTTCACTGACAGGAAATGAGCAGTACTTC.

The rearrangement joins TRBV3-1 (or the pseudogene TRBV3-2) to TRBJ1-4; maybe TRBD1 (5 bases). Germline CDR1 and CDR2: LGHDT and YNNKEL (reference sequence). V gave up 4 bases and J gave up 6 bases, with 18 bases separating them. The CDR3 consists of 16 residues. CDR3 in amino acids: CASSRGTGRGYEKLFF. The CDR3 coding sequence is TGTGCCAGCAGCCGGGGTACAGGAAGGGGTTATGAAAAACTGTTTTTT.

In its sample, this clone was seen once. J is TRBJ2-3 and V is TRBV7-3, with D perhaps TRBD2 (7 bases). Trimming stripped 0 bases from V and 6 bases from J, with 13 bases between. From germline, CDR1 is SGHTA and CDR2 FQGTGA. The CDR3 runs to 15 residues. CDR3 in DNA: TGTGCCAGCAGCTTAACGTTCGGGGGGCCGGATACGCAGTATTTT. This sequence encodes CASSLTFGGPDTQYF.